The clone carrying this T cell receptor (beta chain) was seen more than once but under ten times. Antigen unknown. These data come from a study of T cells in tumors after PD-1 blockade. Overall study: Excluded were patients with checkpoint blockade, immunosuppressants, or radiotherapy or other anti-cancer therapy within 4 weeks. During anti-PD-1 treatment, some patients continued daily vismodegib 150 mg. General study findings and limits: Blood contained about 44% of the tumor's TCR clonotypes.

CDR1 is KGHSY and CDR2 is FQNENV in the germline V gene. With 2 bases removed from V and 5 bases from J, the gap between germline ends came to 16 bases. The CDR3 extends over 16 amino acids. Template: tumor biopsy or peripheral blood genomic DNA, about 550-6,500 ng per sample. Libraries were prepared by immunoSEQ multiplex PCR; TCRdb keeps only in-frame clonotypes and omits some of them. The sample has about 47,000 clones, more than 70% seen once; the top ten hold 16%. V usage is TRBV16 and J usage is TRBJ1-5; weak D call: TRBD1 (5 bases). Sequencing was performed on PBMCs, taken before anti-PD-1 treatment. This TCR came from a human donor with basal cell carcinoma. CDR3 region: CASSQTQGPRYQPQHF. CDR3 nucleotide sequence: TGTGCCAGCAGCCAAACCCAGGGACCGCGATATCAGCCCCAGCATTTT.